One sample yielded the 5 T cell receptor beta chains listed below, sequenced in a study of T-cell reconstitution after alpha-beta-depleted transplantation in children. Preparation of the TCRbeta library involved a method that used unique molecular identifiers. Each CDR3 protein is one row after TCRdb ran MiXCR on the PCR reads. This table has about 440,000 distinct CDR3 sequences, roughly 43% appearing once. The sequencing used PBMCs, collected before TCRalphabeta/CD19-depleted stem cell transplant. The source is a girl aged 2-10 years with aplastic anemia, due to receive a stem cell transplant.

This rearrangement joins TRBV15 to TRBJ2-3; no firm D call. V was shortened by 0 bases and J by 3 bases, with 4 bases between the two germline ends. The CDR3 consists of 13 residues. Per germline, CDR1 LNHNV and CDR2 YYDKDF (reference sequence). The CDR3 loop reads CATSRERTDTQYF. The DNA of the CDR3 is TGTGCCACCAGCAGAGAACGGACAGATACGCAGTATTTT.

This clonotype was seen repeatedly, ten times or more. This rearrangement joins TRBV10-2 to TRBJ1-2, with a tentative D call TRBD1 (6 bases). This CDR3 region has 13 residues. V dropped 4 bases and J dropped 0 bases, with 6 bases sitting between them. CDR1 and CDR2 (germline): WSHSY, SAAADI. DNA for the CDR3: TGCGCCAGCAGTGGGGACACTAACTATGGCTACACCTTC. Amino acid sequence: CASSGDTNYGYTF.

This clonotype showed up many times. The chain recombines TRBV25-1 with TRBJ2-7, with D possibly being TRBD2 (6 bases). Germline values: CDR1 MGHDK, CDR2 SYGVNS. The CDR3 spans 16 residues. Trimming shortened V by 0 bases and J by 0 bases, and 12 bases separated the two germline ends. CDR3 DNA: TGTGCCAGCAGTGAATATACGCACGGGAGCTCCTACGAGCAGTACTTC. Translating gives CASSEYTHGSSYEQYF.

This chain's CDR3 is CASSATSAYEQYF. The CDR3 coding sequence is TGCGCCAGCAGCGCGACTAGCGCCTACGAGCAGTACTTC. V is TRBV5-1 and J is TRBJ2-7; 8 bases match TRBD2. Germline values: CDR1 SGHRS, CDR2 YFSETQ. Trimming at V came to 4 bases and at J to 2 bases, leaving 2 bases not matched to a gene. This CDR3 region has 13 residues.

This clonotype was found a few times. The chain carries TRBV30 and TRBJ2-2; the D gene is possibly TRBD2 (5 bases). The CDR3 runs to 12 residues. From germline, CDR1 is GTSNPN and CDR2 SVGIG (reference sequence). Trimming stripped 2 bases from V and 7 bases from J, with 8 bases between. The CDR3 sequence: CAWSPGGGELFF. CDR3 DNA: TGTGCCTGGAGTCCCGGAGGCGGGGAGCTGTTTTTT. The complete variable domain, with remaining parts taken from reference TRBV30 and TRBJ2-2, reads SQTIHQWPATLVQPVGSPLSLECTVEGTSNPNLYWYRQAAGRGLQLLFYSVGIGQISSEVPQNLSASRPQDRQFILSSKKLLLSDSGFYLCAWSPGGGELFFGEGSRLTVL.